This TCR beta chain was profiled in a study of vaccination effects on CD4 cells after COVID-19. ViraFEST assay sequencing came after antigen-specific CD4+ T cells were expanded with viral peptide pools. Upon completion of more than eight days in culture, CD4+ T cells were isolated. In the vaccine recipients, nucleocapsid antibodies were negative and there was no prior SARS-CoV-2 infection. Wells of around 2.2 million PBMC each were grown with 9.5 to 10 IU/ml IL-2 and roughly 10 ug/ml peptides. In the cultures, half the medium was exchanged for IL-2 medium on days 3 and 7. The method was immunoSEQ multiplex PCR; TCRdb's version includes in-frame clones alone and lacks a portion of them. The sample has about 68,000 clones, 80% seen once. Study-wide points: Nearly all vaccine-induced clones in healthy recipients recognized only SARS-CoV-2. Only a few convalescent patients and no early post-infection timepoints featured in the study.

This clone was seen only a few times. The antigen is not known. Trimming removed 3 bases at V and 0 bases at J, with 15 bases between. From germline, CDR1 is MGHRA and CDR2 YSYEKL. This CDR3 contains 17 residues. The sample in question was CD4+ T cells from PBMCs cultured with SARS-CoV-2 spike peptides, obtained before COVID-19 vaccination. This clonotype was sampled from a human donor who received a COVID-19 vaccine. The rearrangement joins TRBV4-1 to TRBJ1-3; D unclear. The CDR3 region is CASSHPGQTYSGNTIYF. The CDR3 DNA is TGCGCCAGCAGCCACCCCGGGCAGACCTACTCTGGAAACACCATATATTTT.